This T cell receptor beta chain was retrieved from a study of T-cell reconstitution after alpha-beta-depleted transplantation in children. At least ten counts were recorded for this clonotype. CDR3 length: 16 amino acids. V shed 1 base and J shed 0 bases, with 7 bases lying between them. In germline, CDR1 is SEHNR, CDR2 FQNEAQ (reference sequence). A library of TCRbeta sequences, prepared with unique molecular identifiers, was generated. TCRdb passed the PCR reads through MiXCR, listing each CDR3 protein once. The data show 350,000 to 450,000 distinct CDR3 sequences, roughly 21% seen once. Source: PBMCs from the stem cell graft donor, taken from the stem cell graft. The sequence derives from a human donor who donated a stem cell graft to a child with acute myeloid leukemia. J is TRBJ1-6 and V is TRBV7-9; no clear D gene. The CDR3 nucleotides read TGTGCCAGCAGCTTAGTCGTCAGCTCCTATAATTCACCCCTCCACTTT. It encodes CASSLVVSSYNSPLHF.